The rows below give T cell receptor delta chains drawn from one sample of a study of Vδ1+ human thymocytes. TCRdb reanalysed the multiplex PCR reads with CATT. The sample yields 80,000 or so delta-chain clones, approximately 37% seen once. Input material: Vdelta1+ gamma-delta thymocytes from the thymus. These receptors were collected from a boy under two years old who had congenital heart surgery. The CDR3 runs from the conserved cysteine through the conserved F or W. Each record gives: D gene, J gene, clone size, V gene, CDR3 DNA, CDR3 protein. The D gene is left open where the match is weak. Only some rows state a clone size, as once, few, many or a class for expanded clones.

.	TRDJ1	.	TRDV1	TGTGCTCTTGGGTCCCTCCCAGGGGTCACCGATAAACTCATCTTT	CALGSLPGVTDKLIF
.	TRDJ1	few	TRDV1	TGTGCTCTTGGGGAACCCCACCTTCCTACGCGCTGGGGGAGAAACACCGATAAACTCATCTTT	CALGEPHLPTRWGRNTDKLIF
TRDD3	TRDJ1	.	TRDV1	TGTGCTCTTGGGGAAGTTACCCTGGGGGTCCGGTACACCGATAAACTCATCTTT	CALGEVTLGVRYTDKLIF
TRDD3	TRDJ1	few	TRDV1	TGTGCTCTTGGGGACCCCCCAGCTTTCCTACTGGGGGATAATAGTATACTCATCTTT	CALGDPPAFLLGDNSILIF
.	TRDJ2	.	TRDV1	.	CALGLLDLYTGGYTCTAQLFF
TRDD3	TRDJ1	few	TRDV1	TGTGCTCTTGACCCCTCTCCTAATCTCCGGCCGGGGGATACGGCCGATAAACTCATCTTT	CALDPSPNLRPGDTADKLIF
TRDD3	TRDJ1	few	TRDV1	TGTGCTCTTGGGGAACTTCACGTACTGGGGGTTTACACCGATAAACTCATCTTT	CALGELHVLGVYTDKLIF
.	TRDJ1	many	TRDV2	TGTGCCTGGTCCGACCTCTACACCGATAAACTCATCTTT	CAWSDLYTDKLIF
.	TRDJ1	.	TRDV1	TGTGCTCTTGGGGAACTAGTAGTCCTTCCTACTTGTACTGGGGGAGCGTACACCGATAAACTCATCTTT	CALGELVVLPTCTGGAYTDKLIF
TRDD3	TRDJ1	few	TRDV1	TGTGCTCTTGGGGAAGCGTATGGCTACGGGTACTGGGGGACCGATAAACTCATCTTT	CALGEAYGYGYWGTDKLIF
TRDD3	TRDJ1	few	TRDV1	TGTGCTCTTGGGGAATCGCGGCCTTCCTACTCCCTGTACTGGGGGATACACACCGATAAACTCATCTTT	CALGESRPSYSLYWGIHTDKLIF
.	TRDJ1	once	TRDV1	TGTGCTCTTGGGGAACTTCTTACTACGATGGGGGCCGATAAACTCATCTTT	CALGELLTTMGADKLIF
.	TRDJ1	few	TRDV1	TGTGCTCTTGGGGAACTCAGGCCTTCCTACGTGTCGGGGGATACGCCCGATAAACTCATCTTT	CALGELRPSYVSGDTPDKLIF
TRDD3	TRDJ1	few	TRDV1	TGTGCTCTTGGGGAACTCTCCCGTACTGGGGATATAGCGGATGGGACTGATAAACTCATCTTT	CALGELSRTGDIADGTDKLIF
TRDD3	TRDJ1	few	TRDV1	TGTGCTCTTGGGGATATTAAGGGGATACTGTACACCGATAAACTCATCTTT	CALGDIKGILYTDKLIF
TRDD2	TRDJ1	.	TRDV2	TGTGCCTGTGACCCTAGTCTTTCCTACGGACAAACGAACACCGATAAACTCATCTTT	CACDPSLSYGQTNTDKLIF
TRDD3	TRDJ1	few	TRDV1	TGTGCTCTTGGGGAACTATACTGGGGGAGCACCCCATACACCGATAAACTCATCTTT	CALGELYWGSTPYTDKLIF
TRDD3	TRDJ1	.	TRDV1	TGTGCTCTTGGGGAAGGAACCTACTCGGATACGGATAAACTCATCTTT	CALGEGTYSDTDKLIF
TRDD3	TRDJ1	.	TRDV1	TGTGCTCTTGGGGAACTATCCTACGAGTACTGGGGGATACACGGCACCGATAAACTCATCTTT	CALGELSYEYWGIHGTDKLIF
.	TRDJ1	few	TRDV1	TGTGCTCTTGGGGAACACTTCCTGGGCCATATAGGGGGTCCTCTCACCGATAAACTCATCTTT	CALGEHFLGHIGGPLTDKLIF
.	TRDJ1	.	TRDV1	TGTGCTCTTGGGGAACGTAGCCCGACTACTCCGCTCACCGATAAACTCATCTTT	CALGERSPTTPLTDKLIF
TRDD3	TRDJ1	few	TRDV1	TGTGCTCTTGGGGAAGGTTTGACTACTGGGGGTTCACTAAACACCGATAAACTCATCTTT	CALGEGLTTGGSLNTDKLIF
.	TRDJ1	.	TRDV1	TGTGCTCTTGGGGAACTATCTTCCCCGCATCGCTCCAACACCGATAAACTCATCTTT	CALGELSSPHRSNTDKLIF
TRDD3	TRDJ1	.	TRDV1	TGTGCTCTTGGGGTCCACGTATACGAACTGGGGGATTCATGGGAGTACACCGATAAACTCATCTTT	CALGVHVYELGDSWEYTDKLIF
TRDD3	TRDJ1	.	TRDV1	TGTGCTCTTGGGGAAACCCCGACTTCCTGGACTGGGGGATACACCGATAAACTCATCTTT	CALGETPTSWTGGYTDKLIF
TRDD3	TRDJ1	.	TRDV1	TGTGCTCTTGGGGTCCCATTTCCCTTCTGGGGGATGTACACCGATAAACTCATCTTT	CALGVPFPFWGMYTDKLIF
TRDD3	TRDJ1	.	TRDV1	TGTGCTCTCGGTCCGACTGGGGACTATACACTCATCTTT	CALGPTGDYTLIF
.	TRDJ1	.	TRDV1	TGTGCTCTTGGGGAACTCAGTCCGGGCATTCCCACCCCCTGGTACACCGATAAACTCATCTTT	CALGELSPGIPTPWYTDKLIF
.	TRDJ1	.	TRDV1	TGTGCTCTTGGGATTAAGGGGGTTAACACCGATAAACTCATCTTC	CALGIKGVNTDKLIF
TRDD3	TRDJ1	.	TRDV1	TGTGCTCTTGGGGAACAAAACTCGCACCCCACACTGGGGGATGATAAACTCATCTTT	CALGEQNSHPTLGDDKLIF
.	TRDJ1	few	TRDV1	TGTGCTCTTGGGCCCCCCCCGCTTCCTACCGGGACAGAGGGGGTGGGGGATAGCACCGATAAACTCATCTTT	CALGPPPLPTGTEGVGDSTDKLIF
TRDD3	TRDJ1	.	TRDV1	TGTGCTCTTGGGGAAAGGTCCTCGTACTGGGGGATTGTGGCGTACACCGATAAACTCATCTTT	CALGERSSYWGIVAYTDKLIF
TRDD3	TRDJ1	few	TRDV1	TGTGCTCTTGGGGAAAAGTTTGATATGGGGGATCCACCAACCGATAAACTCATCTTT	CALGEKFDMGDPPTDKLIF
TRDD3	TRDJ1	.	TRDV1	TGTGCTCTTGGGGAACTCACTTTTCTGGGGGATCTCGGGTACACCGATAAACTCATCTTT	CALGELTFLGDLGYTDKLIF
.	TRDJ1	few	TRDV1	TGTGCTCTTGGGGAACTTCCTACTGCTGGGGGGCCCAGTCAAGCCGATAAACTCATCTTT	CALGELPTAGGPSQADKLIF
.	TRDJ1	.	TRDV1	TGTGCTCTTGGGGAACTCGGATCGTGCCTCCTGAGTACTCGAGGGACCGATAAACTCATCTTT	CALGELGSCLLSTRGTDKLIF
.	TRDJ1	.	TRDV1	TGTGCTCTTGGGGACCCATATTCCCGCATGGACTGTAAGCCGAACCCCACCGATAAACTCATCTTT	CALGDPYSRMDCKPNPTDKLIF
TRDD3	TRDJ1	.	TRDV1	TGTGCTCTTGGGGAAAGATCGTCTTCCGATGTGAACTGGGGGGAAGAAAGGTACACCGATAAACTCATCTTT	CALGERSSSDVNWGEERYTDKLIF
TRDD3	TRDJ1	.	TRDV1	TGTGCTCTTGGGGAACTGGTCCCTCTACTGATAGGGGATACGAACCACGAAGGCGATAAACTCATCTTT	CALGELVPLLIGDTNHEGDKLIF
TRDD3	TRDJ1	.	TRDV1	TGTGCTCTTGGGGAACTTTCTTTGGGTCTAGCTGGGGGTTACCGCACCGATAAACTCATCTTT	CALGELSLGLAGGYRTDKLIF
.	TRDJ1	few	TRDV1	TGTGCTCTTGGGGAGGGCAAGGTCACCGATAAACTCATCTTT	CALGEGKVTDKLIF
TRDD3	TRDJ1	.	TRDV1	TGTGCTCTTGGGGAACTCACCCCGAGAGGGGGATACAAGGGGGATCCCGATTACACCGATAAACTCATCTTT	CALGELTPRGGYKGDPDYTDKLIF
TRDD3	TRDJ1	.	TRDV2	TGTGCCTGTGACACCGTCTGGGGGATAGCGTACACCGATAAACTCATCTTT	CACDTVWGIAYTDKLIF
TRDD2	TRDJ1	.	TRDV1	TGTGCTCTTGGGGCATTCCTTCCTACCTTTCGGCCGAGGATAGGGGGGAACACCGATAAACTCATCTTT	CALGAFLPTFRPRIGGNTDKLIF
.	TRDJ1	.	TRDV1	TGTGCTCTTGGGGAACTCCTACGTGCGTCTGGGGATGCGACCGATAAACTCATCTTT	CALGELLRASGDATDKLIF